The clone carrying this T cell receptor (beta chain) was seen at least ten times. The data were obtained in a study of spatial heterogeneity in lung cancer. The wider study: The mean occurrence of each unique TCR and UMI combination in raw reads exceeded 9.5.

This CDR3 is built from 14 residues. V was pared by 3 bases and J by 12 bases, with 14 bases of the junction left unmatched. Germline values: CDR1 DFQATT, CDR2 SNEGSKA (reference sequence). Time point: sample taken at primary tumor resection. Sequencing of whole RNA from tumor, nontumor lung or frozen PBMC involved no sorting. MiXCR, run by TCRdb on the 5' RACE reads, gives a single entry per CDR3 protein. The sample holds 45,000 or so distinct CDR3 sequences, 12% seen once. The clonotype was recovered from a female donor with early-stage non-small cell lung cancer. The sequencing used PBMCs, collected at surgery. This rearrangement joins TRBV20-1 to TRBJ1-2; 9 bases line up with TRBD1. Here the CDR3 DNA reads TGCAGTGCTAGTGGGACAGGGAGCGGTACGGAGCACACCTTC. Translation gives CSASGTGSGTEHTF.